This TCR beta chain was sequenced in a study of identical twins. Study-level findings and limits: Cross-sectional statistics, not tracking of the same donors, supported the conclusions.

Concerning this clonotype itself: What it recognizes is unknown.

Template switching introduced a universal primer site, and the cDNA bore unique molecular identifiers. TCRdb re-derived calls from the 5' RACE reads in MiXCR, one entry per CDR3 protein. The sample holds 600,000 to 700,000 distinct CDR3 sequences, over 20% seen once. The germline V and J ends were trimmed by 2 bases and 1 base, with 10 bases remaining between them. Germline V gene sequence: CDR1 SGDLS, CDR2 YYNGEE. This CDR3 is 16 amino acids long. The data were also submitted as part of a second study, on T cells expressing NK-cell markers. That source reports: One of eight sequenced donors was HCMV-seronegative; the other seven were seropositive. NKG2C+ dominant clonotypes from 5 to 7 donors made up roughly 1.0-7.5% of CD8+ T cells.

The chain combines TRBV9 with TRBJ2-6; D gene unclear. The source of this sequence is a young woman in good health. Sequencing was carried out using PBMCs. CDR3 protein: CASSVPVKSGANVLTF. The CDR3 DNA sequence: TGTGCCAGCAGCGTTCCCGTTAAATCTGGGGCCAACGTCCTGACTTTC.